This passage covers 21 T cell receptor beta chains from one sample sequenced in a study of regulatory T cells in long-lasting Graves disease. iRepertoire HTBI primers and Arm-PCR of CDR3 regions built TCR beta libraries. From the multiplex PCR reads, TCRdb called clonotypes with MiXCR, one entry per CDR3 protein. The table lists around 500,000 distinct CDR3 sequences, more than 10% of them singletons. Described time point: newly diagnosed GD, antithyroid drugs for less than 3 months. Preparation of the TCR library used RNA extracted from PBMCs. The sample was also reused in another study, on T cells in Graves' hyperthyroidism and ophthalmopathy.

Here the sequenced sample was peripheral blood mononuclear cells (PBMCs), taken at new diagnosis, from a patient treated with antithyroid drugs. The receptors stem from a woman younger than 45 with Graves disease.

This clonotype was detected many times. The chain recombines TRBV10-3 with TRBJ2-7, with D perhaps matching TRBD2 (6 bases). Germline values: CDR1 ENHRY, CDR2 SYGVKD. Trimming took off 2 bases at V and 5 bases at J, with 10 bases between the two ends. The CDR3 covers 13 residues. This CDR3 is CAISEGGVNEQYF. The CDR3 DNA is TGTGCCATCAGTGAGGGAGGGGTCAACGAGCAGTACTTC.

This clonotype showed up many times. The chain links TRBV6-1 to TRBJ1-2; maybe TRBD1 (6 bases). The CDR3 has 17 residues. Trimming removed 6 bases at V and 2 bases at J, with 22 bases between. Germline lookup yields CDR1 MNHNS and CDR2 SASEGT. CDR3 loop: CASRRDRRGNQNYGYTF. The CDR3 DNA sequence: TGTGCCAGCAGGCGTGACAGGCGGGGTAACCAAAACTATGGCTACACCTTC.

This clonotype was found many times. This chain links TRBV30 with TRBJ1-2; D gene unclear. The CDR3 runs 13 residues. V gave up 7 bases and J gave up 6 bases, with 18 bases separating them. CDR1 and CDR2 from the germline V gene are GTSNPN and SVGIG (reference sequence). DNA of the CDR3: TGTGCCTTATCAGAATACGGAGGCGATGGCTACACCTTC. Encoded protein: CALSEYGGDGYTF.

V is TRBV28 and J is TRBJ2-4, with a possible D match to TRBD2 (6 bases). V was clipped by 7 bases and J by 1 base, with 23 bases between them. CDR1 is MDHEN, CDR2 SYDVKM, per germline. The CDR3 loop spans 18 amino acids. DNA for the CDR3: TGTGCCAGCACCTCCGTTATGTCCGGGAGCCTGGCCAAAAACATTCAGTACTTC. It translates to CASTSVMSGSLAKNIQYF.

Many counts were recorded for this clonotype. The J gene is TRBJ2-1, the V gene TRBV27; 9 positions agree with TRBD2. Germline V gives CDR1 MNHEY, CDR2 SMNVEV (reference sequence). V shed 3 bases and J 8 bases; nucleotides not matched to a gene: 11. The CDR3 runs 16 residues. The CDR3 DNA follows: TGTGCCAGCAGTTTTTTGGGTAGCGGGAGTCCCGATGAGCAGTTCTTC. This sequence encodes CASSFLGSGSPDEQFF.

This clonotype was counted ten times or more. The genes are TRBV2 and TRBJ1-6; maybe TRBD1 (5 bases). Germline assignment: CDR1 SNHLY and CDR2 FYNNEI. V lost 8 bases, J lost 3 bases, and 11 bases lay in between. This CDR3 contains 14 residues. This CDR3 reads CASLGDLYNSPLHF. The CDR3 nucleotides are TGTGCCAGCCTAGGGGATCTCTATAATTCACCCCTCCACTTT.

This clonotype occurred many times. The chain couples TRBV3-1 to TRBJ2-3; no definite D call. The V end lost 1 base, the J end lost 6 bases, and 8 bases lay between the germline ends. The germline V gene encodes CDR1 LGHDT and CDR2 YNNKEL (reference sequence). There are 13 residues in the CDR3. CDR3 sequence: CASSQGLMDTQYF. CDR3 DNA sequence: TGTGCCAGCAGCCAAGGACTGATGGATACGCAGTATTTT.

Only a few counts were recorded for this clonotype. The chain employs TRBV18 and TRBJ2-6; 7 positions agree with TRBD1. Per the germline V gene, CDR1 is KGHSH and CDR2 is LQKENI. Trimming at V came to 3 bases and at J to 1 base, leaving 9 bases not matched to a gene. This CDR3 region has 18 residues. DNA of the CDR3: TGTGCCAGCTCACCTATCCAGACAGGGAGTTCTGGGGCCAACGTCCTGACTTTC. Protein: CASSPIQTGSSGANVLTF.

This clonotype was recorded at least ten times. The chain joins TRBV28 to TRBJ1-6; 7 bases map to TRBD1. The V gene end was trimmed by 6 bases and the J gene end by 4 bases; junction bases not matched to a gene: 6. Per germline, CDR1 MDHEN and CDR2 SYDVKM. This CDR3 contains 15 residues. CDR3 in amino acids: CASSTGQKYNSPLHF. The CDR3 DNA sequence: TGTGCCAGCAGCACGGGACAGAAATATAATTCACCCCTCCACTTT. The full variable domain, with the rest looked up from reference TRBV28 and TRBJ1-6, is DVKVTQSSRYLVKRTGEKVFLECVQDMDHENMFWYRQDPGLGLRLIYFSYDVKMKEKGDIPEGYSVSREKKERFSLILESASTNQTSMYLCASSTGQKYNSPLHFGNGTRLTVT.

In its sample, this clonotype was seen many times. The CDR3 nucleotides are TGTGCCAGCAGTGAAGATGCAAGGGCAGGGATAAAAAAGACCCAGTACTTC. Residues: CASSEDARAGIKKTQYF. The chain carries TRBV6-1 and TRBJ2-5; maybe TRBD1 (5 bases). The germline V gene has CDR1 MNHNS and CDR2 SASEGT. This CDR3 is built from 17 residues. V lost 1 base and J 6 bases, leaving 21 bases between the germline ends.

This clonotype has at least ten counts. The genes are TRBV3-1 and TRBJ1-5; TRBD1 aligns across 7 bases. Per germline, CDR1 LGHDT and CDR2 YNNKEL (reference sequence). This CDR3 contains 13 residues. The ends lost 3 bases at V and 6 bases at J; junction bases unmatched: 2. Here the CDR3 reads CASSQTGFQPQHF. CDR3 bases: TGTGCCAGCAGCCAGACAGGGTTTCAGCCCCAGCATTTT.

This clonotype was counted at least ten times. This chain joins TRBV24-1 and TRBJ2-1; no firm D call. This CDR3 comprises 16 residues. In germline, CDR1 is KGHDR, CDR2 SFDVKD. Between the trimmed V and J ends, which lost 1 base and 0 bases, there was a span of 9 bases. The chain's CDR3 is CATSDFGRDSYNEQFF. CDR3 in DNA: TGTGCCACCAGTGATTTTGGTAGGGACTCCTACAATGAGCAGTTCTTC.

This clonotype was detected a few times. The chain uses TRBV5-1 and TRBJ1-1; D not certain. Trimming took 3 bases from V and 6 from J, leaving 12 bases between them. The CDR3 is 13 residues long. The V gene's germline CDR1 is SGHRS and CDR2 YFSETQ. The DNA of the CDR3 is TGCGCCAGCAGCTACATAGGCGGGGCTGAAGCTTTCTTT. Encoded protein: CASSYIGGAEAFF.

This clonotype was found many times. This chain links TRBV6-1 with TRBJ1-3; 10 bases agree with TRBD1. V lost 6 bases and J lost 0; bases outside the gene matches: 14. The germline gives CDR1 MNHNS, CDR2 SASEGT. The CDR3 extends over 19 amino acids. The DNA of the CDR3 is TGTGCCAGCAGACTCACCGGGACAGGGGTCTCAGGCTCTGGAAACACCATATATTTT. Protein: CASRLTGTGVSGSGNTIYF.

V is TRBV11-1 and J is TRBJ2-1, with 11 bases matching TRBD2. The V gene end was trimmed by 5 bases and the J gene end by 3 bases; junction bases not matched to a gene: 6. The V gene's germline CDR1 is SGHAT and CDR2 FQDESV (reference sequence). The CDR3 length is 16 residues. CDR3 sequence reads: CASSILAGGVYNEQFF. The CDR3 nucleotides read TGTGCCAGCAGCATCCTAGCGGGAGGAGTCTACAATGAGCAGTTCTTC.

The chain employs TRBV24-1 and TRBJ1-5; D might be TRBD1 (5 bases). Trimming took off 4 bases at V and 8 bases at J, with 11 bases between the two ends. CDR1 is KGHDR, CDR2 SFDVKD, per germline. This CDR3 has 13 residues. CDR3 DNA sequence: TGTGCCACCAGTGACAGGGCGTCGGAGCCCCAGCATTTT. Translated: CATSDRASEPQHF.

This clonotype has a count of ten or more. The chain joins TRBV12-3 or TRBV12-4 to TRBJ1-3; 7 bases are shared with TRBD1. The length of the CDR3 is 18 residues. With 4 bases clipped from V and 1 base from J, the junction kept 13 bases outside the gene matches. The CDR3 DNA is TGTGCCAGCAGTTCGTCCGGGGGTTACAGGGGATCTGGAAACACCATATATTTT. This translates into CASSSSGGYRGSGNTIYF.

The table lists this clonotype with a few counts. The V and J genes are TRBV18 and TRBJ2-7; D is uncertain. The CDR3 is 13 amino acids. CDR1 KGHSH and CDR2 LQKENI come from the germline V gene. Trimming pared 0 bases from V and 1 base from J, leaving 4 bases between. CDR3 amino acids: CASSPPHSYEQYF. CDR3 in DNA: TGTGCCAGCTCACCACCCCATTCCTACGAGCAGTACTTC.

This clonotype has at least ten counts. The V gene is TRBV20-1, the J gene TRBJ2-3, with 9 bases identical to TRBD2. Germline V CDR1 and CDR2: DFQATT, SNEGSKA (reference sequence). V gave up 3 bases and J gave up 5 bases; unmatched junction bases: 15. There are 17 residues in the CDR3. This CDR3 is CSARTPWAGGPGDTQYF. CDR3 nucleotide sequence: TGCAGTGCTAGGACCCCCTGGGCGGGAGGGCCGGGAGATACGCAGTATTTT.

Of note for this clonotype: A much larger clone sits a single nucleotide away, making a read error possible. This chain links TRBV11-3 with TRBJ2-1; the D gene could be TRBD1 or TRBD2 (5 bases each). The germline CDR1 and CDR2 sequences are SGHNT and YENEEA. CDR3 length: 18 residues. The V end was cut by 0 bases, the J end by 3 bases, with 18 bases between. In nucleotides, the CDR3 is TGTGCCAGCAGCTTAGATTGGGGACGGACGGAACTCTACAATGAGCAGTTCTTC. Amino acid sequence: CASSLDWGRTELYNEQFF.

This clonotype has at least ten counts. V and J are TRBV20-1 and TRBJ1-6; no definite D call. V dropped 0 bases and J dropped 9 bases, with 15 bases sitting between them. Germline CDR1 and CDR2: DFQATT and SNEGSKA (reference sequence). The CDR3 loop spans 15 amino acids. The CDR3 loop reads CSAREGWVSTSPLHF. DNA of the CDR3: TGCAGTGCTAGAGAGGGGTGGGTATCTACTTCACCCCTCCACTTT.